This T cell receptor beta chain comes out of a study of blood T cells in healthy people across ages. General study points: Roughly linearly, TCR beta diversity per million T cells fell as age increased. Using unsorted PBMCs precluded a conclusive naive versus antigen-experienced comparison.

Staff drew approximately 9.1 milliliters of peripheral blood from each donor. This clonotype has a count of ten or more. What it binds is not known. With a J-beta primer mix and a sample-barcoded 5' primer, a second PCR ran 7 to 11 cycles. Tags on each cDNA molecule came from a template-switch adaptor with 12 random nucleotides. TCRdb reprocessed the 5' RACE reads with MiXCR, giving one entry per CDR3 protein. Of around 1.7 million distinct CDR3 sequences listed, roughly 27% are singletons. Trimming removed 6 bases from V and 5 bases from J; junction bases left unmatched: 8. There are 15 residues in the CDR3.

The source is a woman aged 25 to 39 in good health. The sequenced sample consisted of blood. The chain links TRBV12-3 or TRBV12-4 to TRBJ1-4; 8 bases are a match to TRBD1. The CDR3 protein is CASRPDRGLNEKLFF. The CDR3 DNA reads TGTGCCAGCAGACCCGACAGGGGCCTAAATGAAAAACTGTTTTTT.